The next 10 T cell receptor beta chains were all read from a single sample in a study of shared clonotypes between healthy human individuals. Some clones are missing from TCRdb's copy, which holds only in-frame ones; the method was immunoSEQ multiplex PCR. The sample includes fewer than 2.5 million clones, over 85% of them seen just once. What was sequenced was naive CD4+ T cells from PBMCs. Subset indicated: CD45RA+ positively selected. All receptors derive from a man aged 18 to 30 in good health. Some clones in this sample may be carry-over from other donors' samples.

V gene TRBV28 combines with J gene TRBJ1-2; TRBD1 matches 9 bases. CDR3 size: 16 residues. V shed 5 bases, J shed 6 bases, and the junction held 13 bases outside the gene matches. The germline V gene encodes CDR1 MDHEN and CDR2 SYDVKM. CDR3 sequence: CASSPHFGGTGNGYTF. The CDR3 region has the DNA TGTGCCAGCAGTCCTCACTTCGGCGGGACAGGGAATGGCTACACCTTC.

Of note for this clone: The same CDR3 is also encoded by other DNA sequences in this sample. The rearrangement links TRBV5-1 to TRBJ2-5, with a tentative D call TRBD1 (6 bases). Germline assignment: CDR1 SGHRS and CDR2 YFSETQ. The CDR3 has 15 amino acids. The V and J ends lost 0 bases and 1 base respectively, with 10 bases between them. The CDR3 nucleotides read TGCGCCAGCAGCTTGGGGACAGCCCTCCAAGAGACCCAGTACTTC. As protein: CASSLGTALQETQYF.

The gene calls are TRBV6-6 and TRBJ1-2; D possibly corresponds to TRBD1 (5 bases). Germline CDR1 MNHNY, CDR2 SVGAGI (reference sequence). V was trimmed by 7 bases and J by 2 bases, leaving 8 bases between them. The CDR3 covers 12 residues. CDR3 in amino acids: CASKQGNYGYTF. The CDR3 DNA reads TGTGCCAGCAAGCAGGGAAACTATGGCTACACCTTC.

The chain carries TRBV28 and TRBJ1-4, with 7 bases fitting TRBD1. V lost 2 bases to trimming and J lost 6 bases; unmatched junction nucleotides: 3. Per germline, CDR1 MDHEN and CDR2 SYDVKM. The CDR3 covers 14 residues. CDR3 sequence: CASSLRTGDEKLFF. The DNA for the CDR3 is TGTGCCAGCAGTTTACGTACAGGGGATGAAAAACTGTTTTTT.

V and J are TRBV6-6 and TRBJ1-2; no definite D call. The germline V and J ends were trimmed by 7 bases and 0 bases, with 18 bases remaining between them. Germline CDR1 reads MNHNY; CDR2 reads SVGAGI (reference sequence). CDR3 length: 16 amino acids. DNA of the CDR3: TGTGCCAGCACCCCGGGAGGGCCCACAACTAACTATGGCTACACCTTC. Translated, it gives CASTPGGPTTNYGYTF.

The CDR3 loop is CASSYSKLSGYTF. The CDR3 DNA sequence: TGTGCCAGCAGTTACTCGAAGTTGAGTGGCTACACCTTC. This chain joins TRBV6-5 and TRBJ1-2; D unresolved. CDR1 and CDR2 from the germline V gene are MNHEY and SVGAGI. The CDR3 has 13 residues. The V end was cut by 0 bases, the J end by 7 bases, with 9 bases between.

The chain recombines TRBV11-2 with TRBJ2-7, with D tentatively TRBD1 (6 bases). This CDR3 is built from 13 residues. Germline V gene lookup returns CDR1 SGHAT and CDR2 FQNNGV. Trimming removed 6 bases at V and 3 bases at J, with 12 bases between. The CDR3 spells CASRRTGSYEQYF. CDR3 bases: TGTGCCAGCAGGAGAACAGGGAGCTACGAGCAGTACTTC.

This clone appeared a single time. The chain is built from TRBV28 and TRBJ1-2, with D possibly being TRBD1 (5 bases). The V end was cut by 2 bases, the J end by 1 base, with 11 bases between. The CDR3 has 15 residues. Germline CDR1 MDHEN, CDR2 SYDVKM. CDR3 protein: CASSLGWGSNYGYTF. DNA for the CDR3: TGTGCCAGCAGTTTAGGGTGGGGCAGTAACTATGGCTACACCTTC.

Of note for this clone: Distinct nucleotide sequences in the sample also encode this CDR3. The chain uses TRBV6-5 and TRBJ1-2; unclear D gene. Trimming pared 0 bases from V and 4 bases from J, leaving 9 bases between. Germline V gives CDR1 MNHEY, CDR2 SVGAGI. The CDR3 loop spans 14 amino acids. The CDR3 loop reads CASSYSSRGYGYTF. CDR3 nucleotide sequence: TGTGCCAGCAGTTACTCGAGTCGGGGCTATGGCTACACCTTC.

This clone was observed a single time. The chain recombines TRBV28 with TRBJ2-3; D tentatively fits TRBD1 or TRBD2 (6 bases each). Germline V CDR1 and CDR2: MDHEN, SYDVKM. The CDR3 covers 16 residues. V dropped 3 bases and J dropped 6 bases, with 19 bases sitting between them. Here the CDR3 DNA reads TGTGCCAGCAGTTTGAGGTGGGGGGCCAGGGCGGATACGCAGTATTTT. This gives the protein CASSLRWGARADTQYF.